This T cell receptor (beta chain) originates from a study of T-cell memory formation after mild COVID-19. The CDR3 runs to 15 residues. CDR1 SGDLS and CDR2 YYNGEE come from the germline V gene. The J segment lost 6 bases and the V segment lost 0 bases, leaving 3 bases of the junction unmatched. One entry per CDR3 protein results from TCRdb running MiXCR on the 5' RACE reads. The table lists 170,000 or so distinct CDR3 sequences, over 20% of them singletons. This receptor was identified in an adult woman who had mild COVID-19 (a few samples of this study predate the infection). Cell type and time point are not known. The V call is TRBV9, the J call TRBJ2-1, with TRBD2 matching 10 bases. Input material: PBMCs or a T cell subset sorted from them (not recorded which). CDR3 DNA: TGTGCCAGCAGCGTAGTGCTAGCGGGGGCCAATGAGCAGTTCTTC. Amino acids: CASSVVLAGANEQFF.